This record concerns one TCR beta chain sequence. The repertoire was sequenced with immunoSEQ multiplex PCR; TCRdb's copy has only in-frame clones and lacks some. The table lists under 30,000 clones, about 85% of them singletons. The sample comes from a study of control samples from healthy donors and cancer patients. Trimming pared 1 base from V and 0 bases from J, leaving 8 bases between. The CDR3 is 15 amino acids. Germline V CDR1 and CDR2: SGHRS, YFSETQ. The rearrangement links TRBV5-1 to TRBJ1-3, with TRBD1 as a possible D gene (5 bases). The sample taken for sequencing was formalin-fixed, paraffin-embedded tissue. The TCR sequence derives from a female donor with melanoma. The CDR3 loop reads CASSLRGDSGNTIYF. The CDR3 DNA reads TGCGCCAGCAGCTTGAGGGGAGACTCTGGAAACACCATATATTTT.